The 22 T cell receptor beta chains below come from one sample, sequenced in a study of blood T cells in healthy people across ages. Next came a second PCR, run for about 7 to 12 cycles, which used a sample-barcoded 5' primer along with a J-beta primer mix. TCRdb re-derived calls from the 5' RACE reads in MiXCR, one entry per CDR3 protein. The sample lists about 1.4 million distinct CDR3 sequences, approximately 63% occurring once. The specimen was blood. The receptor set was obtained from a man between 18 and 35 years old in good health.

This chain links TRBV27 with TRBJ2-1; possible D gene TRBD1, 5 bases. CDR3 length equals 14 residues. Trimming took off 7 bases at V and 1 base at J, with 11 bases between the two ends. CDR1 and CDR2 from the germline V gene are MNHEY and SMNVEV (reference sequence). The DNA for the CDR3 is TGTGCCAGCACCGCTACAGGTTCCTACAATGAGCAGTTCTTC. Protein: CASTATGSYNEQFF.

The chain joins TRBV9 to TRBJ2-2; D remains unclear. The V end was cut by 3 bases, the J end by 1 base, with 13 bases between. Germline CDR1 SGDLS, CDR2 YYNGEE. The CDR3 is 16 amino acids. For the CDR3, the DNA is TGTGCCAGCAGCGGGAACCCCTCGGGGAACACCGGGGAGCTGTTTTTT. Its protein product is CASSGNPSGNTGELFF. Based on the CDR3 plus reference TRBV9 and TRBJ2-2, the full variable domain is DSGVTQTPKHLITATGQRVTLRCSPRSGDLSVYWYQQSLDQGLQFLIQYYNGEERAKGNILERFSAQQFPDLHSELNLSSLELGDSALYFCASSGNPSGNTGELFFGEGSRLTVL.

The J gene is TRBJ1-5, the V gene TRBV4-2; no clear D. This CDR3 region has 15 residues. V gave up 4 bases and J gave up 2 bases, with 12 bases separating them. From germline, CDR1 is LGHNA and CDR2 YNFKEQ. Written as DNA, the CDR3 is TGTGCCAGCAGCCCTGAGGATCGCGGCAATCAGCCCCAGCATTTT. Protein product: CASSPEDRGNQPQHF.

The chain recombines TRBV12-3 or TRBV12-4 with TRBJ2-5, with D possibly matching TRBD1 (5 bases). The CDR3 runs 13 residues. Trimming removed 7 bases from V and 3 bases from J, with 12 bases in between. In DNA form, the CDR3 reads TGTGCCAGCAAGCAAGGACAAAAAGAGACCCAGTACTTC. It translates to CASKQGQKETQYF.

The rearrangement links TRBV12-3 or TRBV12-4 to TRBJ1-2; D gene ambiguous. The CDR3 contains 12 residues. V was shortened by 3 bases and J by 4 bases, with 6 bases between the two germline ends. In nucleotides, the CDR3 is TGTGCCAGCAGTTTTCGAGGCTATGGCTACACCTTC. Its protein is CASSFRGYGYTF.

CDR3 nucleotide sequence: TGCAGTGCCTCCGGACAGGGAATCTACAATGAGCAGTTCTTC. This encodes CSASGQGIYNEQFF. V and J are TRBV20-1 and TRBJ2-1; 8 nucleotides line up with TRBD1. The V segment lost 6 bases and the J segment 3 bases; nucleotides outside the gene matches: 7. Germline lookup yields CDR1 DFQATT and CDR2 SNEGSKA (reference sequence). This CDR3 contains 14 residues.

V gene TRBV5-1 combines with J gene TRBJ2-3, with D perhaps matching TRBD1 or TRBD2 (5 bases each). The CDR3 loop spans 14 amino acids. The V and J ends lost 5 bases and 5 bases respectively, with 15 bases between them. The V gene's germline CDR1 is SGHRS and CDR2 YFSETQ. The CDR3 DNA reads TGCGCCAGCAGGGGATGGGGGAAAGAAGATACGCAGTATTTT. As protein: CASRGWGKEDTQYF.

The chain employs TRBV4-1 and TRBJ1-6, with D possibly TRBD1 on 5 matching bases. This CDR3 is 17 amino acids long. Germline V gives CDR1 MGHRA, CDR2 YSYEKL. V was shortened by 3 bases and J by 11 bases, with 23 bases between the two germline ends. CDR3 sequence: CASSQPNRLGRSAPLHF. The CDR3 region has the DNA TGCGCCAGCAGCCAGCCAAATCGCCTGGGGCGTTCGGCACCCCTCCACTTT.

This clonotype was seen once. V and J are TRBV7-8 and TRBJ2-1; D call uncertain. Germline lookup yields CDR1 SGHVS and CDR2 FQNEAQ. The CDR3 sequence is 17 residues long. V was cut by 6 bases and J by 2 bases, with 20 bases left in between. In nucleotides, the CDR3 is TGTGCCAGCAGGCTCTACGAGGCTGGCTACACCTACAATGAGCAGTTCTTC. It translates to CASRLYEAGYTYNEQFF. The whole variable domain, remainder taken from reference TRBV7-8 and TRBJ2-1, is GAGVSQSPRYKVAKRGQDVALRCDPISGHVSLFWYQQALGQGPEFLTYFQNEAQLDKSGLPSDRFFAERPEGSVSTLKIQRTQQEDSAVYLCASRLYEAGYTYNEQFFGPGTRLTVL.

The chain recombines TRBV14 with TRBJ1-1, with a possible D match to TRBD1 (6 bases). Trimming cost V 2 bases and J 0 bases, with 10 bases left between them. CDR3 length equals 15 residues. The germline V gene encodes CDR1 SGHDN and CDR2 FVKESK. CDR3 in DNA: TGTGCCAGCAGCCAAAGACAGGACTTGAACACTGAAGCTTTCTTT. It codes for CASSQRQDLNTEAFF. The whole variable domain, filled in from reference TRBV14 and TRBJ1-1, reads EAGVTQFPSHSVIEKGQTVTLRCDPISGHDNLYWYRRVMGKEIKFLLHFVKESKQDESGMPNNRFLAERTGGTYSTLKVQPAELEDSGVYFCASSQRQDLNTEAFFGQGTRLTVV.

The rearrangement links TRBV20-1 to TRBJ2-1, with 13 bases fitting TRBD2. This CDR3 spans 16 amino acids. V lost 7 bases to trimming and J lost 0 bases; unmatched junction nucleotides: 6. CDR1 is DFQATT and CDR2 is SNEGSKA in the germline V gene (reference sequence). The CDR3 DNA follows: TGCAGTGTACCGGGACTAGCGGGACTCTCCTACAATGAGCAGTTCTTC. Translating gives CSVPGLAGLSYNEQFF.

The chain combines TRBV27 with TRBJ2-7; D is undetermined. The CDR3 covers 13 residues. The ends were cut back, 6 bases at V and 6 bases at J, with 15 bases in the middle. The germline V gene has CDR1 MNHEY and CDR2 SMNVEV (reference sequence). For the CDR3, the DNA is TGTGCCAGCAGCAGACTTGAAGGAAGCGAGCAGTACTTC. Translating gives CASSRLEGSEQYF.

This CDR3 reads CASRPTSTPANEQFF. The CDR3 DNA reads as TGTGCCAGCAGGCCTACGAGCACCCCGGCCAATGAGCAGTTCTTC. The rearrangement links TRBV6-6 to TRBJ2-1, with D unclear. V lost 6 bases to trimming and J lost 6 bases, with 18 bases between them. There are 15 residues in the CDR3. CDR1 MNHNY and CDR2 SVGAGI come from the germline V gene (reference sequence).

This sequence joins TRBV13 and TRBJ1-6, with D perhaps matching TRBD1 (5 bases). Germline V gives CDR1 PRHDT, CDR2 FYEKMQ (reference sequence). V shed 5 bases and J shed 8 bases, with 10 bases lying between them. This CDR3 spans 13 amino acids. The DNA of the CDR3 is TGTGCCAGCAGCCCAAGCAGGGATTCACCCCTCCACTTT. Translating gives CASSPSRDSPLHF.

The chain joins TRBV7-9 to TRBJ2-1, with 13 bases lining up with TRBD2. The J call may be in error: the DNA end matches TRBJ2-7 better. Germline V gene lookup returns CDR1 SEHNR and CDR2 FQNEAQ (reference sequence). The CDR3 consists of 16 residues. CDR3 amino acids: CASSPTSGGDYNEQYF. Written as DNA, the CDR3 is TGTGCCAGCAGCCCTACTAGCGGGGGGGATTACAATGAGCAGTACTTC.

This rearrangement joins TRBV4-3 to TRBJ2-5; D is possibly TRBD2 (7 bases). Germline CDR1 reads LGHNA; CDR2 reads YSLEER. The CDR3 is made up of 19 amino acids. V lost 1 base and J lost 10, with 31 bases in between. As DNA, the CDR3 is TGCGCCAGCAGCCAAGGAGGGAATAAATTCGATTTCCTGAGGGGGGGCCAGTACTTC. It encodes CASSQGGNKFDFLRGGQYF.

The DNA for the CDR3 is TGTGCCAGCAGTCCCTGGGGGGGAGCCTATGGCTACACCTTC. Translation gives CASSPWGGAYGYTF. The chain is built from TRBV12-3 or TRBV12-4 and TRBJ1-2, with D perhaps matching TRBD1 (5 bases). Trimming took 5 bases from V and 4 from J, leaving 14 bases between them. This CDR3 spans 14 amino acids.

The chain combines TRBV4-2 with TRBJ1-4; no clear D. The CDR3 contains 17 residues. The germline V gene has CDR1 LGHNA and CDR2 YNFKEQ. Trimming cost V 1 base and J 3 bases, with 15 bases left between them. CDR3 amino acids: CASSQGELRSPNEKLFF. CDR3 bases: TGTGCCAGCAGCCAAGGGGAGTTGAGGAGTCCTAATGAAAAACTGTTTTTT.

The chain couples TRBV3-1 to TRBJ2-1; 7 bases agree with TRBD2. Trimming took 0 bases from V and 6 from J; bases not matched to a gene: 11. Germline assignment: CDR1 LGHDT and CDR2 YNNKEL (reference sequence). This CDR3 region has 17 residues. The CDR3 spells CASSQERGGRAGNEQFF. CDR3 in DNA: TGTGCCAGCAGCCAAGAGAGGGGCGGGAGAGCGGGCAATGAGCAGTTCTTC.

This clonotype was counted only a few times. The V call is TRBV6-5, the J call TRBJ1-1; 8 nucleotides align to TRBD1. Germline V lookup: CDR1 MNHEY, CDR2 SVGAGI. This CDR3 has 14 amino acids. V lost 5 bases and J lost 3; bases outside the gene matches: 5. The CDR3 region is CASSKTGADTEAFF. The CDR3 DNA reads as TGTGCCAGCAGTAAGACAGGGGCGGACACTGAAGCTTTCTTT.

This clonotype turned up a few times. The J gene is TRBJ2-7, the V gene TRBV7-6; 14 positions agree with TRBD2. V gave up 3 bases and J gave up 3 bases; unmatched junction bases: 19. This CDR3 comprises 21 residues. CDR1 SGHVS and CDR2 FNYEAQ come from the germline V gene. In DNA form, the CDR3 reads TGTGCCAGCAGCTTGCCAGAAACGGGACTAGCGGGAGAGGGGGGTTTCTACGAGCAGTACTTC. This sequence encodes CASSLPETGLAGEGGFYEQYF.

CDR3 loop: CASSTGLAVNTGELFF. CDR3 bases: TGTGCCAGCAGTACAGGACTAGCGGTGAACACCGGGGAGCTGTTTTTT. The chain joins TRBV12-3 or TRBV12-4 to TRBJ2-2; 10 nucleotides agree with TRBD2. The CDR3 is 16 amino acids. The ends lost 5 bases at V and 1 base at J; junction bases unmatched: 4.